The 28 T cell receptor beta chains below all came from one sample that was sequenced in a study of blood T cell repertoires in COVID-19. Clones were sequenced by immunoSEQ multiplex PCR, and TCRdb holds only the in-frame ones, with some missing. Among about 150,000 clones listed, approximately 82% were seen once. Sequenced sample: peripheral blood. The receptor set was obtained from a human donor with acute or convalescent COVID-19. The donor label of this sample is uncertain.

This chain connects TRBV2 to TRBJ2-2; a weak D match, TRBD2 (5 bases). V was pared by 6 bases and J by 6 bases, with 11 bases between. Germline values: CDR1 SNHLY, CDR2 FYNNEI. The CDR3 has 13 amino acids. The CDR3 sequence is CASRYLDSGELFF. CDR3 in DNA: TGTGCCAGCAGGTATTTGGACTCCGGGGAGCTGTTTTTT.

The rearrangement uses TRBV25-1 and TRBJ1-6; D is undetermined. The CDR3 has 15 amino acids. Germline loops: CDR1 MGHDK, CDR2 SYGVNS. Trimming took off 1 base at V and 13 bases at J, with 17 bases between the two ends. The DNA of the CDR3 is TGTGCCAGCAGTGAATCCGTTGTCGCGGCCGACCCCCTCCACTTT. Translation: CASSESVVAADPLHF.

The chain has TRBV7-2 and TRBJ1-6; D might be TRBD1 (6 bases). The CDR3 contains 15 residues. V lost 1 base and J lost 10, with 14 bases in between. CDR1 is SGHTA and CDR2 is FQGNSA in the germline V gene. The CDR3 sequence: CASSLGQAMRSPLHF. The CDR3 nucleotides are TGTGCCAGCAGCTTAGGACAGGCGATGAGGTCACCCCTCCACTTT.

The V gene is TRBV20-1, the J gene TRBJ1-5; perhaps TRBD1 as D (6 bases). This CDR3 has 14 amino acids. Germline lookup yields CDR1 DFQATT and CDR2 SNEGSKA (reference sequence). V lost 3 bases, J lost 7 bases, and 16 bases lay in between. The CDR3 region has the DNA TGCAGTGCTAGTTTGGTTAGGGGGTGGCAGCCCCAGCATTTT. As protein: CSASLVRGWQPQHF.

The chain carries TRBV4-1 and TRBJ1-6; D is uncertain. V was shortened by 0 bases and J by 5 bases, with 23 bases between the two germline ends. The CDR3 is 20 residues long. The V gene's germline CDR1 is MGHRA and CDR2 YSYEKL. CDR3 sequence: CASSQDKEWGFRTNNSPLHF. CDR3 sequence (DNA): TGCGCCAGCAGCCAAGATAAGGAATGGGGATTCCGGACTAATAATTCACCCCTCCACTTT.

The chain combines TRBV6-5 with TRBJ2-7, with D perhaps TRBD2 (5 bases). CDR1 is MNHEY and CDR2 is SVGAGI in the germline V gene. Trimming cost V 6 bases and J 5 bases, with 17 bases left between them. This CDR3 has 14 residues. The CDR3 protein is CASSFPGLRDEQYF. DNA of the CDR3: TGTGCCAGCAGCTTTCCGGGTCTGCGGGACGAGCAGTACTTC.

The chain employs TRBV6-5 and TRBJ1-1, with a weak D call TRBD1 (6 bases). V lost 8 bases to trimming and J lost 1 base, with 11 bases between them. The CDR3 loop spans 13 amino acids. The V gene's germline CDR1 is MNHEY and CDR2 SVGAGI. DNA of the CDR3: TGTGCCAGCGATTTGACAGGGAACACTGAAGCTTTCTTT. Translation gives CASDLTGNTEAFF.

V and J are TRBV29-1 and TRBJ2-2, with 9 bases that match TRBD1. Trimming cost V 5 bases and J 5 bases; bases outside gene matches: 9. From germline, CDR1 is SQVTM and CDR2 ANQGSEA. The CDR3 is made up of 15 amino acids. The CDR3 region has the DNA TGCAGCGTTCAGAGACAGGGGGGGACAACCGGGGAGCTGTTTTTT. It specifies CSVQRQGGTTGELFF.

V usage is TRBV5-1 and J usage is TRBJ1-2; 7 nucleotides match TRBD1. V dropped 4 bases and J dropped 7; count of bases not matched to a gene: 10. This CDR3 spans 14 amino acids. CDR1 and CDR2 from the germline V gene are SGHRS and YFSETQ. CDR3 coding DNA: TGCGCCAGCAGCGCCCAAACAGGGGCGGGTGGCTACACCTTC. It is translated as CASSAQTGAGGYTF.

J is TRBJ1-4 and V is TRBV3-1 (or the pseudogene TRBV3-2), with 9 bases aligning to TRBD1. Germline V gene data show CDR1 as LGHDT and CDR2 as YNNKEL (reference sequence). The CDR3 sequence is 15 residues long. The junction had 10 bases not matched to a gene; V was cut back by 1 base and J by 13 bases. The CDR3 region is CASSQVDRGYYGLFF. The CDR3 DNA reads TGTGCCAGCAGCCAAGTCGACAGGGGGTACTATGGACTGTTTTTT.

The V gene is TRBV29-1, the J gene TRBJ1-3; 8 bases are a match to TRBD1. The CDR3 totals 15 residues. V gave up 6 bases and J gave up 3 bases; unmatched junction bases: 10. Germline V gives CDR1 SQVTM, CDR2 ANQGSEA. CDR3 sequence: CSVWSDRVYGNTIYF. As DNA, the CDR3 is TGCAGCGTCTGGTCGGACAGGGTCTATGGAAACACCATATATTTT.

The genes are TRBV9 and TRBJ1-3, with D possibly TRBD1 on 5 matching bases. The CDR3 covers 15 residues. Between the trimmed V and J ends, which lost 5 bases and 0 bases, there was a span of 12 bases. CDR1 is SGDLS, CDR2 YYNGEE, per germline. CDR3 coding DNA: TGTGCCAGCAGTCCACAGGCCTCCTCTGGAAACACCATATATTTT. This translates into CASSPQASSGNTIYF.

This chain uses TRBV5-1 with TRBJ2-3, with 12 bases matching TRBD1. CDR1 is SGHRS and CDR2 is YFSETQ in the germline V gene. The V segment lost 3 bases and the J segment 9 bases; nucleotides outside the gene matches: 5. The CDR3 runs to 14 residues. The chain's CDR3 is CASSSGQGARTQYF. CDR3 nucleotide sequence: TGCGCCAGCAGCTCGGGACAGGGGGCGAGAACGCAGTATTTT.

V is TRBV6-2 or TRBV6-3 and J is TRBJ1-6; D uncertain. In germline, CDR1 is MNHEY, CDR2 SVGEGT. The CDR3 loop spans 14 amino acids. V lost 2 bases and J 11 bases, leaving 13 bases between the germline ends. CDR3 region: CASSYRGNTAPLHF. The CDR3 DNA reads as TGTGCCAGCAGTTACCGTGGCAACACAGCACCCCTCCACTTT.

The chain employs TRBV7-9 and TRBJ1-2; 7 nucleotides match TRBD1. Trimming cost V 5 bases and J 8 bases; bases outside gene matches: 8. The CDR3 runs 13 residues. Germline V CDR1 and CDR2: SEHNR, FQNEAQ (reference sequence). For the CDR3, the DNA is TGTGCCAGCAGCCTCGACAGGGCTAGCGGCTACACCTTC. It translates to CASSLDRASGYTF.

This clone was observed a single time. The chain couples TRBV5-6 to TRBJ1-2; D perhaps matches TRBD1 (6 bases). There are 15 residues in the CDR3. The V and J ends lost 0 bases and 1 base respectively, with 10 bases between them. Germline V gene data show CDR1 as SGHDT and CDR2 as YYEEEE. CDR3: CASSLGQVYNYGYTF. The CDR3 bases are TGTGCCAGCAGCTTGGGACAGGTCTATAACTATGGCTACACCTTC.

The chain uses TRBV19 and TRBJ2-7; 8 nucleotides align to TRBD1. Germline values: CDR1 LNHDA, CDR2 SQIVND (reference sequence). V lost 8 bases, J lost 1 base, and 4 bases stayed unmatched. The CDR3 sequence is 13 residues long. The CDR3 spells CASVDRVSYEQYF. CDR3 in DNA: TGTGCCAGTGTGGACAGGGTGTCCTACGAGCAGTACTTC.

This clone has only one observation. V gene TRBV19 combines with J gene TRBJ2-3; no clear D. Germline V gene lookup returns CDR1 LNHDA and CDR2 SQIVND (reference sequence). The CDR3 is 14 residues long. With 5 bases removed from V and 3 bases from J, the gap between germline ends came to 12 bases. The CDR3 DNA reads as TGTGCCAGTAGTTTGCACTCCCCAACAGATACGCAGTATTTT. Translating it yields CASSLHSPTDTQYF. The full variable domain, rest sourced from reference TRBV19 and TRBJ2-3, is DGGITQSPKYLFRKEGQNVTLSCEQNLNHDAMYWYRQDPGQGLRLIYYSQIVNDFQKGDIAEGYSVSREKKESFPLTVTSAQKNPTAFYLCASSLHSPTDTQYFGPGTRLTVL.

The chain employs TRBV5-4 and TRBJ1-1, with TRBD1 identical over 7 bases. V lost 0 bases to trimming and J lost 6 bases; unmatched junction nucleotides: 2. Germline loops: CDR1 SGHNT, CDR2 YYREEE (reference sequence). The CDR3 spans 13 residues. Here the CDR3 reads CASSLEGAAEAFF. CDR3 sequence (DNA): TGTGCCAGCAGCTTGGAGGGGGCGGCTGAAGCTTTCTTT. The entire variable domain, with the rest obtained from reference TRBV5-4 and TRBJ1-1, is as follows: ETGVTQSPTHLIKTRGQQVTLRCSSQSGHNTVSWYQQALGQGPQFIFQYYREEENGRGNFPPRFSGLQFPNYSSELNVNALELDDSALYLCASSLEGAAEAFFGQGTRLTVV.

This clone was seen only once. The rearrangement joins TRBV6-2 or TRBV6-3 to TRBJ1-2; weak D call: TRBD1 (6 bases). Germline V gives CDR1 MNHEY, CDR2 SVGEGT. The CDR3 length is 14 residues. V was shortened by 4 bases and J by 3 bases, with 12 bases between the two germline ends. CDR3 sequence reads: CASSSVGADYGYTF. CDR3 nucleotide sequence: TGTGCCAGCAGTTCAGTGGGGGCCGACTATGGCTACACCTTC.

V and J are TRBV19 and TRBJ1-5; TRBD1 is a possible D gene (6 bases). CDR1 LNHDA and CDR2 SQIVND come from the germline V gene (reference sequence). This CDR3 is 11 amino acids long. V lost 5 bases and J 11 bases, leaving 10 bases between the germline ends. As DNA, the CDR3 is TGTGCCAGTAGTTGGGGGCAGGCCCAGCATTTT. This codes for CASSWGQAQHF.

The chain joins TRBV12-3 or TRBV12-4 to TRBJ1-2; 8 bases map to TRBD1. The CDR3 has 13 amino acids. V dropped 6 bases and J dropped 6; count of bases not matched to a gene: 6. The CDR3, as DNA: TGTGCCAGCAGCTACAGGGGGGAGAATGGCTACACCTTC. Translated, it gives CASSYRGENGYTF.

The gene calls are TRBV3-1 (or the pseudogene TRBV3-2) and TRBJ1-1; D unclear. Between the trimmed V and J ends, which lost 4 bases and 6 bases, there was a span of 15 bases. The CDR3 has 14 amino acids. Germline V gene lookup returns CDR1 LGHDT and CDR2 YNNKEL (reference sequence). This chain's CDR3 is CASSPSRGRPEAFF. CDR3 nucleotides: TGTGCCAGCAGCCCATCCAGAGGGCGGCCTGAAGCTTTCTTT.

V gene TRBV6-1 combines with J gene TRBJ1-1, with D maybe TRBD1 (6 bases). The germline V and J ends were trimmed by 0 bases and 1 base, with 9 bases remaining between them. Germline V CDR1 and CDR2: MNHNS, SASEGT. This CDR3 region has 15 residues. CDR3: CASSEARGGNTEAFF. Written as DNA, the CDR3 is TGTGCCAGCAGTGAAGCAAGGGGGGGGAACACTGAAGCTTTCTTT.

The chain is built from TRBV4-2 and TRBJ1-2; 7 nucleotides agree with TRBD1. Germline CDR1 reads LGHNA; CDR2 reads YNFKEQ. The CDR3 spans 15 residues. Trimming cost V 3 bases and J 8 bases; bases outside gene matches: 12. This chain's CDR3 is CASSHDADRVKGYTF. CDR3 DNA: TGTGCCAGCAGCCACGATGCCGACAGGGTAAAAGGCTACACCTTC.

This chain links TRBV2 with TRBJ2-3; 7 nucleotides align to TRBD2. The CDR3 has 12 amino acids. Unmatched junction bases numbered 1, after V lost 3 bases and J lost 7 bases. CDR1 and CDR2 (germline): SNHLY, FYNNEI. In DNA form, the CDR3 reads TGTGCCAGCAGTGAGGGGGGGTATACGCAGTATTTT. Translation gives CASSEGGYTQYF.

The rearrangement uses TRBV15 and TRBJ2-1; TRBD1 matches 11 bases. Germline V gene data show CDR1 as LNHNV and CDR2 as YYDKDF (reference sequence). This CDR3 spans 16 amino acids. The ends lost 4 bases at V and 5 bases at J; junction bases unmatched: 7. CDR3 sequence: CATSTLGQGGHNEQFF. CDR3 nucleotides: TGTGCCACCAGCACCTTGGGACAGGGGGGCCACAATGAGCAGTTCTTC.

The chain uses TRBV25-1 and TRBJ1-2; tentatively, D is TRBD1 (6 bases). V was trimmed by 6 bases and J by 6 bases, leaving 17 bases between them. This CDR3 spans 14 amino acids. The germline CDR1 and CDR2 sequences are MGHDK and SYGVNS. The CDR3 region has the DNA TGTGCCAGCAGCCCTAAGACAGGACTTCATGGCTACACCTTC. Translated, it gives CASSPKTGLHGYTF.